A single T cell receptor (beta chain) is shown here with its context. The antigen remains unidentified. This sample was included in a study of blood T cells in healthy people across ages. The ends lost 2 bases at V and 11 bases at J; junction bases unmatched: 16. The germline V gene encodes CDR1 MNHEY and CDR2 SVGEGT. This CDR3 is built from 17 residues. Broader study findings: One million T cells yielded diversity estimates that were considered underestimates. In older individuals, TCR beta diversity per million T cells was lower, falling roughly linearly with age.

A second 7 to 11 cycle PCR used barcoded and J-beta primers. All samples yielded 3 million or more CDR3-containing paired-end reads. TCRdb fed the 5' RACE reads into MiXCR, producing one record per CDR3 protein. This sample yields about 970,000 distinct CDR3 sequences, of which roughly 51% are seen a single time; around a fifth belongs to the top ten. The clonotype was recovered from a woman aged 55-75 years in good health. The chain combines TRBV6-2 or TRBV6-3 with TRBJ2-3; 10 nucleotides agree with TRBD2. Sequencing was done on a sample of blood. This chain's CDR3 is CASSYDLTSGARKGQYF. The CDR3 DNA follows: TGTGCCAGCAGTTACGACCTTACTAGCGGGGCGAGAAAAGGGCAGTATTTT.